This TCR beta chain was retrieved from a study of T cells expressing NK-cell markers. Study details: Sorted CD3+CD56+NKG2C+, CD3+CD56+NKG2C- and CD3+CD56-NKG2C+ T-cell subsets were beta-chain profiled. Overall study findings and caveats: Several of the donors carried dominant NKG2C+ clonotypes that took up roughly 1.0-8% of their CD8+ T cells.

About this clonotype: Its antigen is undetermined.

Making the TCR beta cDNA relied on 5'RACE template switching with UMIs. TCRdb reanalyzed the 5' RACE reads and collapses them to one entry per CDR3 protein, without DNA. The sample totals approximately 150,000 distinct CDR3 sequences. CDR3 length: 15 amino acids. Sequencing was done on a sample of blood T cells: a sorted CD56 or NKG2C T cell subset, CD4+ or CD8+ T cells, or bulk PBMC T cells (not recorded which). This receptor was obtained from a man aged 18 to 29 in good health. The chain carries TRBV12-3 or TRBV12-4 and TRBJ2-5; the D call of TRBD2 rests on TCRdb alone, since no DNA is present to check it. CDR3 in amino acids: CASSFPAGGQETQYF.